One sample yielded the 10 T cell receptor beta chains listed below, sequenced in a study of identical twins. One entry per CDR3 protein, called by TCRdb with MiXCR from the 5' RACE reads. The sample lists around 1.7 million distinct CDR3 sequences; around 33% were seen once. What was sequenced was cord blood. These receptor sequences come from a newborn girl in good health.

The CDR3 here is CASSLEVGEQFF. CDR3 sequence (DNA): TGCGCCAGCAGCTTGGAAGTAGGTGAGCAGTTCTTC. The V and J genes are TRBV5-1 and TRBJ2-1; D gene unclear. Per the germline V gene, CDR1 is SGHRS and CDR2 is YFSETQ. V shed 0 bases and J shed 9 bases, with 7 bases lying between them. The CDR3 sequence is 12 residues long.

V usage is TRBV20-1 and J usage is TRBJ1-2, with D possibly TRBD1 on 5 matching bases. Germline-derived CDR1 and CDR2 are DFQATT and SNEGSKA (reference sequence). The CDR3 is made up of 12 amino acids. V lost 5 bases, J lost 3 bases, and 10 bases lay in between. CDR3 region: CSAYTGDYGYTF. For the CDR3, the DNA is TGCAGTGCTTACACGGGGGACTATGGCTACACCTTC.

The gene calls are TRBV21-1 and TRBJ2-4; the D call of TRBD2 is as the table states it, not checked on the DNA. The assigned J gene may be wrong: the sequence end matches TRBJ2-7 better. TRBV21-1 is noted as a pseudogene. The CDR3 spans 15 residues. The CDR3 nucleotides are TGTGCCAGCAGCAAGGGGGAGGGAGGTACCTACGAGCAGTACTTC. Its protein is CASSKGEGGTYEQYF.

The sample holds a few counts of this clonotype. This chain links TRBV24-1 with TRBJ1-5, with 9 bases fitting TRBD1. V was pared by 5 bases and J by 2 bases, with 9 bases of the junction left unmatched. Germline CDR1 and CDR2: KGHDR and SFDVKD. This CDR3 comprises 17 residues. Written as DNA, the CDR3 is TGTGCCACCAGTGCCTCGGGACAGGGAGATGGCAATCAGCCCCAGCATTTT. This sequence encodes CATSASGQGDGNQPQHF.

The V and J genes are TRBV10-3 and TRBJ1-2; tentative D call: TRBD1 (6 bases). CDR1 is ENHRY, CDR2 SYGVKD, per germline. This CDR3 has 14 residues. Between the trimmed V and J ends, which lost 2 bases and 3 bases, there was a span of 10 bases. CDR3 DNA: TGTGCCATCAGTGAGCCCTCAGGGGACTATGGCTACACCTTC. The encoded protein is CAISEPSGDYGYTF.

The chain employs TRBV20-1 and TRBJ1-2; no clear D gene. This CDR3 contains 13 residues. Trimming removed 6 bases at V and 1 base at J, with 12 bases between. Looked up from germline, CDR1 is DFQATT and CDR2 is SNEGSKA (reference sequence). The CDR3, as DNA: TGCAGTGCCGCAAGTGTCGTTAACTATGGCTACACCTTC. This gives the protein CSAASVVNYGYTF.

This chain links TRBV5-1 with TRBJ2-2; weak D call: TRBD2 (6 bases). Germline V CDR1 and CDR2: SGHRS, YFSETQ. The CDR3 length is 14 residues. Trimming took 0 bases from V and 9 from J, leaving 12 bases between them. The CDR3 loop is CASSLVAGTRELFF. The CDR3 region has the DNA TGCGCCAGCAGCTTGGTGGCGGGGACCAGGGAGCTGTTTTTT.

Of note for this clonotype: Sequence at one end of the junction differs from germline and may be a read error. The CDR3 here is CASRKRPRGLAGETQYF. CDR3 bases: TGCGCCAGCAGAAAACGACCGCGGGGTCTAGCGGGTGAGACCCAGTACTTC. The chain combines TRBV6-1 with TRBJ2-5, with 8 bases matching TRBD2. CDR3 length equals 17 residues. Germline loops: CDR1 MNHNS, CDR2 SASEGT.

The CDR3 nucleotides are TGCAGTGCTAGATCCGGGCAGGAGATCACAGATACGCAGTATTTT. Residues: CSARSGQEITDTQYF. The rearrangement joins TRBV20-1 to TRBJ2-3; D ambiguous. This CDR3 comprises 15 residues. CDR1 DFQATT and CDR2 SNEGSKA come from the germline V gene (reference sequence). V shed 2 bases and J shed 2 bases, with 14 bases lying between them.

About this clonotype itself: An end of the junction does not agree with germline; a read error may underlie this. This sequence joins TRBV6-5 and TRBJ1-5; 10 bases agree with TRBD1. The CDR3 covers 16 residues. CDR1 MNHEY and CDR2 SVGAGI come from the germline V gene. CDR3 DNA: TGTGCCAGCAGTTCGGGGACAGGGGATAGCAATCAGCCCCAGCGTTTT. Translation gives CASSSGTGDSNQPQRF.